This T cell receptor beta chain was identified during a study of cytomegalovirus exposure and HLA in healthy donors. A multiplex PCR was run with 60 Vbeta primers and 13 Jbeta primers. Sequencing used immunoSEQ multiplex PCR; TCRdb keeps in-frame clones, though not all of them. The sample consists of 70,000 or so clones, 86% of them appearing once. Broader study findings: Association with HLA alleles at 0.05 false discovery rate was found for 15,000 to 20,000 TCR beta sequences in a later analysis.

The CDR3 loop spans 14 amino acids. Germline CDR1 SGHRS, CDR2 YFSETQ. Trimming shortened V by 1 base and J by 7 bases, and 9 bases separated the two germline ends. A note on this clone: The antigen remains unidentified.

Sequencing was performed on PBMCs. This chain connects TRBV5-1 to TRBJ1-6, with D possibly TRBD1 on 5 matching bases. This receptor was identified in a woman aged 30 to 39 in good health and CMV-seronegative. This CDR3 is CASSLQGRNSPLHF. The CDR3 DNA follows: TGCGCCAGCAGCTTGCAGGGTCGAAATTCACCCCTCCACTTT.